This T cell receptor beta chain is drawn from a study of shared clonotypes between healthy human individuals. Only one count was recorded for this clone. The table came from immunoSEQ multiplex PCR; TCRdb's copy has only in-frame clones and leaves some out. The sample contains some 700,000 clones, 90% of which appear only once. The V end was cut by 5 bases, the J end by 3 bases, with 22 bases between. The germline CDR1 and CDR2 sequences are MNHEY and SMNVEV (reference sequence). The CDR3 runs to 17 residues. This clonotype was sampled from a man between 18 and 35 years old in good health. Some clones in this sample may be carry-over from other donors' samples. The specimen sequenced was memory CD8+ T cells from PBMCs. Specified subset: CD45RO+ cells pooled with CCR7-negative TemRA cells. The V and J genes are TRBV27 and TRBJ1-1; D perhaps matches TRBD1 (5 bases). As DNA, the CDR3 is TGTGCCAGCAGTGCGATCCGGGTCCGGGGCTTGGACACTGAAGCTTTCTTT. As protein: CASSAIRVRGLDTEAFF.